This T cell receptor (beta chain) was sequenced in a study of cytomegalovirus exposure and HLA in healthy donors. In the study overall: A prior study identified 110 million or so unique TCR beta sequences from roughly 180 million T cells. A preliminary data release comprised approximately 85 million unique TCRs obtained from HLA-typed donors. Study results and limitations: It was 150 or so TCR beta chains that were listed as cytomegalovirus-associated. TCR beta V segments were, for the most part, productive about 87% or about 30% of the time in an earlier analysis.

It was with 60 Vbeta and 13 Jbeta primers that the PCR ran. Clones were sequenced by immunoSEQ multiplex PCR, and TCRdb holds only the in-frame ones, with some missing. In the table there are 98,000 or so clones, 77% of which are singletons. Notes on this clone: Antigen: not known.

The sample consisted of PBMCs. The sequence derives from a female donor in good health and CMV-seronegative.

The CDR3 sequence: CASSLGSTANTGELFF. CDR3 DNA sequence: TGTGCCAGCAGCTTAGGATCGACAGCCAACACCGGGGAGCTGTTTTTT. This sequence joins TRBV7-6 and TRBJ2-2, with D perhaps matching TRBD1 (5 bases). Germline assignment: CDR1 SGHVS and CDR2 FNYEAQ. This CDR3 contains 16 residues. V lost 1 base and J 2 bases, leaving 11 bases between the germline ends.